These 25 T cell receptor beta chains came from one sample sequenced in a study of blood T cell repertoires in COVID-19. Sequencing was performed with immunoSEQ multiplex PCR; in TCRdb, only in-frame clones are kept and a portion is missing. The table records roughly 92,000 clones, 90% of them present only once. What was sequenced was peripheral blood. Source of these receptors: a man in his forties or fifties with acute or convalescent COVID-19.

This chain links TRBV11-2 with TRBJ2-1, with TRBD2 as a possible D gene (6 bases). Trimming left V 5 bases short and J 5 bases short, with 13 bases between. The CDR3 is 14 amino acids. Per germline, CDR1 SGHAT and CDR2 FQNNGV. As DNA, the CDR3 is TGTGCCAGCAGCGCCGATAGCGGCGACAATGAGCAGTTCTTC. Translation gives CASSADSGDNEQFF.

The sample holds one count of this clone. The chain couples TRBV11-3 to TRBJ2-7, with TRBD1 identical over 7 bases. With 3 bases clipped from V and 0 bases from J, the junction kept 2 bases outside the gene matches. From germline, CDR1 is SGHNT and CDR2 YENEEA. The CDR3 consists of 14 residues. CDR3 bases: TGTGCCAGCAGCTTCCGGGACAGCTCCTACGAGCAGTACTTC. Protein sequence: CASSFRDSSYEQYF.

The J gene is TRBJ1-1, the V gene TRBV11-2, with D possibly being TRBD1 (6 bases). CDR1 is SGHAT and CDR2 is FQNNGV in the germline V gene. The CDR3 runs 16 residues. V was shortened by 8 bases and J by 0 bases, with 19 bases between the two germline ends. CDR3 in DNA: TGTGCCAGCGGCCGAATAGGGGGATTCATGAACACTGAAGCTTTCTTT. Its protein product is CASGRIGGFMNTEAFF.

This chain uses TRBV6-4 with TRBJ1-1; possible D gene TRBD1, 5 bases. The CDR3 length is 13 residues. Germline CDR1 MRHNA, CDR2 SNTAGT. Trimming removed 0 bases from V and 7 bases from J, with 9 bases in between. The CDR3 DNA follows: TGTGCCAGCAGTGACTCGGTTCAGGGTGAAGCTTTCTTT. Translation: CASSDSVQGEAFF.

This chain's CDR3 is CASSRPPGTLDEKLFF. The CDR3 nucleotides are TGCGCCAGCAGCCGGCCTCCCGGGACACTTGATGAAAAACTGTTTTTT. The V and J genes are TRBV5-1 and TRBJ1-4, with a possible D match to TRBD1 (6 bases). The CDR3 extends over 16 amino acids. Trimming took off 4 bases at V and 6 bases at J, with 19 bases between the two ends. From germline, CDR1 is SGHRS and CDR2 YFSETQ.

The V gene is TRBV10-3, the J gene TRBJ2-7; 8 bases agree with TRBD1. Germline V lookup: CDR1 ENHRY, CDR2 SYGVKD. CDR3 size: 12 residues. Trimming cost V 9 bases and J 7 bases; bases outside gene matches: 8. The CDR3 is CAMGQAPLEQYF. CDR3 nucleotides: TGTGCCATGGGACAGGCGCCCCTTGAGCAGTACTTC.

The CDR3 sequence is CARSRGTGAFRTEAFF. DNA of the CDR3: TGTGCCAGAAGCCGCGGGACAGGGGCTTTTCGGACTGAAGCTTTCTTT. The rearrangement uses TRBV5-3 and TRBJ1-1; 10 bases fit TRBD1. TRBV5-3 is an ORF, and what it does is uncertain. The length of the CDR3 is 16 residues. The trim removed 4 bases at V and 5 bases at J, leaving 11 bases unmatched.

V is TRBV10-1 and J is TRBJ1-5; D might be TRBD1 (6 bases). Germline V gene lookup returns CDR1 WNHNN and CDR2 SYGVQD (reference sequence). The CDR3 is 14 residues long. The V gene lost 6 bases and the J gene lost 1 base, with 10 bases spanning the gap. CDR3 sequence reads: CASSPTGSNQPQHF. As DNA, the CDR3 is TGCGCCAGCAGCCCCACAGGGAGCAATCAGCCCCAGCATTTT.

The V call is TRBV14, the J call TRBJ2-5; maybe TRBD1 (6 bases). Germline V gene data show CDR1 as SGHDN and CDR2 as FVKESK. Between the trimmed V and J ends, which lost 6 bases and 5 bases, there was a span of 16 bases. The CDR3 has 14 residues. The CDR3 bases are TGTGCCAGCAGTCTTAACCAGGGGTTCGAGACCCAGTACTTC. This codes for CASSLNQGFETQYF. Combining the CDR3 with reference TRBV14 and TRBJ2-5 gives the whole variable domain EAGVTQFPSHSVIEKGQTVTLRCDPISGHDNLYWYRRVMGKEIKFLLHFVKESKQDESGMPNNRFLAERTGGTYSTLKVQPAELEDSGVYFCASSLNQGFETQYFGPGTRLLVL.

This chain links TRBV24-1 with TRBJ2-7, with 7 bases aligning to TRBD2. After removal of 4 bases from V and 6 bases from J, the junction contained 11 bases not matched to a gene. The CDR3 is 15 residues long. The germline gives CDR1 KGHDR, CDR2 SFDVKD. The CDR3 sequence is CATSDPGAGAPEQYF. CDR3 bases: TGTGCCACCAGTGACCCTGGGGCGGGAGCGCCCGAGCAGTACTTC.

This clone came up once. The V call is TRBV5-5, the J call TRBJ1-5; D gene uncertain. Trimming shortened V by 4 bases and J by 4 bases, and 21 bases separated the two germline ends. Per germline, CDR1 SGHKS and CDR2 YYEKEE (reference sequence). The CDR3 runs 17 residues. The CDR3 reads CASSIEGYSPRNQPQHF. In nucleotides, the CDR3 is TGTGCCAGCAGCATCGAGGGCTACAGCCCCCGGAATCAGCCCCAGCATTTT.

This sequence joins TRBV3-1 (or the pseudogene TRBV3-2) and TRBJ2-2; D gene ambiguous. CDR3 length equals 13 residues. Germline loops: CDR1 LGHDT, CDR2 YNNKEL (reference sequence). Trimming removed 4 bases at V and 5 bases at J, with 8 bases between. This CDR3 is CASSRQQTGELFF. The CDR3 DNA is TGTGCCAGCAGCCGGCAACAAACCGGGGAGCTGTTTTTT.

The rearrangement joins TRBV19 to TRBJ2-7, with TRBD2 identical over 8 bases. V was clipped by 7 bases and J by 3 bases; unmatched bases: 17. CDR1 and CDR2 from the germline V gene are LNHDA and SQIVND (reference sequence). This CDR3 spans 17 amino acids. In DNA form, the CDR3 reads TGTGCCAGTAATCCCGGGCGACGTAGCGGGAACCTCTACGAGCAGTACTTC. Its protein is CASNPGRRSGNLYEQYF.

The V and J genes are TRBV11-3 and TRBJ2-3; D gene ambiguous. CDR3 length: 17 amino acids. CDR1 and CDR2 from the germline V gene are SGHNT and YENEEA. V shed 0 bases and J shed 1 base, with 14 bases lying between them. CDR3: CASSLDLGGSGTDTQYF. CDR3 coding DNA: TGTGCCAGCAGCTTAGATCTTGGTGGAAGCGGCACAGATACGCAGTATTTT.

This rearrangement joins TRBV3-1 (or the pseudogene TRBV3-2) to TRBJ2-4; TRBD1 matches 9 bases. The trim removed 7 bases at V and 7 bases at J, leaving 11 bases unmatched. This CDR3 has 15 amino acids. From germline, CDR1 is LGHDT and CDR2 YNNKEL (reference sequence). In nucleotides, the CDR3 is TGTGCCAGCACCTCAACCGGGACAGGGAGGAACATTCAGTACTTC. The encoded protein is CASTSTGTGRNIQYF.

V and J are TRBV6-5 and TRBJ2-5; D unclear. The CDR3 is 14 residues long. Germline V lookup: CDR1 MNHEY, CDR2 SVGAGI. V was shortened by 2 bases and J by 3 bases, with 10 bases between the two germline ends. CDR3 loop: CASSYVSLKETQYF. The DNA of the CDR3 is TGTGCCAGCAGTTACGTGTCCTTAAAAGAGACCCAGTACTTC.

V usage is TRBV27 and J usage is TRBJ2-3, with D tentatively TRBD1 (5 bases). Per the germline V gene, CDR1 is MNHEY and CDR2 is SMNVEV (reference sequence). The V and J ends lost 2 bases and 1 base respectively, with 13 bases between them. This CDR3 is 16 amino acids long. CDR3 DNA: TGTGCCAGCAGTTTAGTAGGGGCTGGGGGCACAGATACGCAGTATTTT. Translated: CASSLVGAGGTDTQYF.

The V and J genes are TRBV6-5 and TRBJ1-2; 8 positions agree with TRBD1. Germline V gene data show CDR1 as MNHEY and CDR2 as SVGAGI. The CDR3 totals 14 residues. V gave up 7 bases and J gave up 5 bases; unmatched junction bases: 9. CDR3 nucleotide sequence: TGTGCCAGCATCCCCGGGACAGGCGGATATGGCTACACCTTC. It encodes CASIPGTGGYGYTF.

V is TRBV27 and J is TRBJ1-1; D remains unclear. V gave up 0 bases and J gave up 5 bases, with 13 bases separating them. The CDR3 length is 15 residues. Looked up from germline, CDR1 is MNHEY and CDR2 is SMNVEV (reference sequence). The CDR3 DNA reads as TGTGCCAGCAGTTTATCGGTCAGCCTCGGGACTGAAGCTTTCTTT. It yields the protein CASSLSVSLGTEAFF.

The rearrangement uses TRBV7-7 and TRBJ2-2, with 7 bases matching TRBD1. Germline CDR1 is SSHAT and CDR2 is FNYEAQ (reference sequence). The CDR3 is 15 amino acids. V trimming: 1 base; J trimming: 2 bases; junction bases outside the gene matches: 1. The CDR3 loop reads CASSLDRGNTGELFF. The CDR3 bases are TGTGCCAGCAGCTTAGACAGGGGTAACACCGGGGAGCTGTTTTTT.

This chain links TRBV18 with TRBJ2-2, with D possibly being TRBD1 (6 bases). V was shortened by 3 bases and J by 2 bases, with 13 bases between the two germline ends. There are 16 residues in the CDR3. Germline-derived CDR1 and CDR2 are KGHSH and LQKENI. Here the CDR3 DNA reads TGTGCCAGCTCACCGTTGTGGGGGCGCAACACCGGGGAGCTGTTTTTT. Protein: CASSPLWGRNTGELFF. The full variable domain, its missing parts supplied by reference TRBV18 and TRBJ2-2, is NAGVMQNPRHLVRRRGQEARLRCSPMKGHSHVYWYRQLPEEGLKFMVYLQKENIIDESGMPKERFSAEFPKEGPSILRIQQVVRGDSAAYFCASSPLWGRNTGELFFGEGSRLTVL.

This chain uses TRBV25-1 with TRBJ1-1; tentatively, D is TRBD1 (5 bases). V lost 4 bases, J lost 6 bases, and 18 bases lay in between. The CDR3 covers 15 residues. The germline V gene has CDR1 MGHDK and CDR2 SYGVNS. CDR3 sequence (DNA): TGTGCCAGCAGTGGATGGGGGGTCATTGAGGCTGAAGCTTTCTTT. Amino acid sequence: CASSGWGVIEAEAFF.

The chain combines TRBV10-3 with TRBJ1-3, with 12 bases matching TRBD1. Looked up from germline, CDR1 is ENHRY and CDR2 is SYGVKD. V was pared by 6 bases and J by 4 bases, with 4 bases of the junction left unmatched. This CDR3 region has 15 residues. The CDR3 is CAIRGTGGKGNTIYF. CDR3 DNA: TGTGCCATCAGAGGGACAGGGGGCAAAGGAAACACCATATATTTT.

V is TRBV6-1 and J is TRBJ1-1, with D unclear. The germline V gene has CDR1 MNHNS and CDR2 SASEGT. Trimming removed 2 bases from V and 4 bases from J, with 14 bases in between. The CDR3 runs 15 residues. The DNA for the CDR3 is TGTGCCAGCAGTGAACCGGTGTATAAAGCCACTGAAGCTTTCTTT. It yields the protein CASSEPVYKATEAFF.

The V call is TRBV3-1 (or the pseudogene TRBV3-2), the J call TRBJ1-2; 7 bases agree with TRBD1. This CDR3 is 21 amino acids long. Germline V gives CDR1 LGHDT, CDR2 YNNKEL (reference sequence). V lost 2 bases, J lost 6 bases, and 27 bases stayed unmatched. The CDR3 loop reads CASSQTRRGGASRMGGNGYTF. Here the CDR3 DNA reads TGTGCCAGCAGCCAAACCCGGAGAGGGGGCGCGTCCCGGATGGGCGGGAATGGCTACACCTTC.